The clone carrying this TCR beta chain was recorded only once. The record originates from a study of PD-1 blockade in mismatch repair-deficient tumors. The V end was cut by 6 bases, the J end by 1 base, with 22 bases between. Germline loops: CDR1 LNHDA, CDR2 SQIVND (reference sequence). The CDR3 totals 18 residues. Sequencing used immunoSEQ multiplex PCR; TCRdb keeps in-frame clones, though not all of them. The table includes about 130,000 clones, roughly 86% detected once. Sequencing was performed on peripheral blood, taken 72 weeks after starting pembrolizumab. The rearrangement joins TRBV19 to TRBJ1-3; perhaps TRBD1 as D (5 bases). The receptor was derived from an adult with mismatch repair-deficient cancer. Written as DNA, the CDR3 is TGTGCCAGTAGAGGGACGCTGGGCAAGGAGTTTTCTGGAAACACCATATATTTT. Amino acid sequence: CASRGTLGKEFSGNTIYF.